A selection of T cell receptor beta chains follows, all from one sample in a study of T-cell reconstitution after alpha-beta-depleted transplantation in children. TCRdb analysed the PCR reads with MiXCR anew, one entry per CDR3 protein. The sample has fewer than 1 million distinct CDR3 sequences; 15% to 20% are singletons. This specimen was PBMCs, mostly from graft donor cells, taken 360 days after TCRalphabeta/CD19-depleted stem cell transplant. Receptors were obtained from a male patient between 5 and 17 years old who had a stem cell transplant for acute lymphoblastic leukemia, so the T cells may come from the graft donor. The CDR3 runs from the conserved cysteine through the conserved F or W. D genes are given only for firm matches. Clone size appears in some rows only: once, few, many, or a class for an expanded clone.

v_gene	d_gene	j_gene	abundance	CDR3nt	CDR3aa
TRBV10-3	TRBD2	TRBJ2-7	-	TGTGCCATCAGCCACGGACTAGCGGGGTCCTCCTACGAGCAGTACTTC	CAISHGLAGSSYEQYF
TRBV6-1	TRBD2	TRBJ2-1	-	TGTGCCAGCAGACAACTAGCGGGAAATGAGCAGTTCTTC	CASRQLAGNEQFF
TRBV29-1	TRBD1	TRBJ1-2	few	TGCAGCGTTGACCCCCGGACAGGGGATGTTGGCTACACCTTC	CSVDPRTGDVGYTF
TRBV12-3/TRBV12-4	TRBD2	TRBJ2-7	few	TGTGCCAGCAGCCCCCCGACTAGCTCGGAGCAGTACTTC	CASSPPTSSEQYF
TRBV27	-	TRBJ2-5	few	TGTGCCAGTTGGACACCTACCCAGGAGACCCAGTACTTC	CASWTPTQETQYF
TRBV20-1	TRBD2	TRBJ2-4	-	TGCAGTGCTAGTAAGCGGGAGGGGGTAGCCAAAAACATTCAGTACTTC	CSASKREGVAKNIQYF
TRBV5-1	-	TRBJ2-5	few	TGCGCCAGGGCCGAAGAAGAGACCCAGTACTTC	CARAEEETQYF
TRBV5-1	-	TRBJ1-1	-	TGCGCCACCTACCCCGGCACAGGGACAATGAACACTGAAGCTTTCTTT	CATYPGTGTMNTEAFF
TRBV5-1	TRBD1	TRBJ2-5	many	TGCGCCAGCAGCAAAGTCCAGGGGGAGATGGAGACCCAGTACTTC	CASSKVQGEMETQYF
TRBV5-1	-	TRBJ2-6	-	TGCGCCAGCAGTCTCCCTGGAGTTGGACATTACTCTGGGGCCAACGTCCTGACTTTC	CASSLPGVGHYSGANVLTF
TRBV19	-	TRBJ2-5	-	TGTGCCAGTAGTATAGCCCAAGGTCAAGAGACCCAGTACTTC	CASSIAQGQETQYF
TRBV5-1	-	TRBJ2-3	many	TGCGCCAGCGGCCCGGGAGGCACAGATACGCAGTATTTT	CASGPGGTDTQYF
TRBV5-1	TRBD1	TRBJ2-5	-	TGCGCCAGCAGCTTCAGGAAGACAGGGGGGTATGGAGAGACCCAGTACTTC	CASSFRKTGGYGETQYF
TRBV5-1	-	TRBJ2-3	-	TGCGCCAGCAGCTTGGCAGATACTCTCACAGATACGCAGTATTTT	CASSLADTLTDTQYF
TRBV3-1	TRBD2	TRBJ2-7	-	TGTGCCAGCAGCCAAGGGACTAGCGCCATCTACGAGCAGTACTTC	CASSQGTSAIYEQYF
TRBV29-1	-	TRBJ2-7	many	TGCAGCGTTGAGGGGGTCGAGGGTGAGTCCTACGAGCAGTACTTC	CSVEGVEGESYEQYF
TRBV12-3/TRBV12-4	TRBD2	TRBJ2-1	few	TGTGCCAGCAGCAGTAGGACTAGCCGCAATGAGCAGTTCTTC	CASSSRTSRNEQFF
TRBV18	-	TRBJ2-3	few	TGTGCCAGCTCACCACCGGGACGGATCAGAGGCACAGATACGCAGTATTTT	CASSPPGRIRGTDTQYF
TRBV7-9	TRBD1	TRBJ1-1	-	TGTGCCAGCAGCTTTGACAGGGGGAACATGAACACTGAAGCTTTTTTT	CASSFDRGNMNTEAFF
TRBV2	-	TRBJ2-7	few	TGTGCCAGCACGAGAGAACAGGGACCCTACGAGCAGTACTTC	CASTREQGPYEQYF
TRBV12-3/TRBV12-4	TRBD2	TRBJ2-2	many	TGTGCCAGCAGGAGCGGGAGAATGCGAACCACCGGGGAGCTGTTTTTT	CASRSGRMRTTGELFF
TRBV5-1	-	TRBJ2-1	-	TGCGCCAGCAGCTTGGGATACGGGGAGACCTACAATGAGCAGTTCTTC	CASSLGYGETYNEQFF
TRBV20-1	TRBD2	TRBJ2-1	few	TGCAGTCCATCCCAAAGCGGGAGGAGTTACAATGAGCAGTTCTTC	CSPSQSGRSYNEQFF
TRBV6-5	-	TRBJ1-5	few	TGTGCCAGCAGTTTTGAAAAGGATCAGCCCCAGCATTTT	CASSFEKDQPQHF
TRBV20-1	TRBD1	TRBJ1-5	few	TGCAGTGCTAGAGGGGACAGGGAGGGCAATCAGCCCCAGCATTTT	CSARGDREGNQPQHF
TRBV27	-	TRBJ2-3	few	TGTGCCAGCAGCCGTCCGGGGGTAGATACGCAGTATTTT	CASSRPGVDTQYF
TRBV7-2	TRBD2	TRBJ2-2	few	TGTGCCAGCAGCCATCCGGGACTAGCGGGTGGTAACGGGGAGCTGTTTTTT	CASSHPGLAGGNGELFF
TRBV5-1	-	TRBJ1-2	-	TGCGCCAGCAGCTTTGGAACCCTTGGCTACACCTTC	CASSFGTLGYTF
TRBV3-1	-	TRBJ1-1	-	TGTGCCAGCAGCCCGCATCAGGGGAACACTGAAGCTTTCTTT	CASSPHQGNTEAFF
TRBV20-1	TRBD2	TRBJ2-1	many	TGCAGTGCTAGACACACTAGCGGGAGGGCCTACAATGAGCAGTTCTTC	CSARHTSGRAYNEQFF
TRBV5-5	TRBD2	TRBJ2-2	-	TGTGCCAGCAGCTTGTGGCTAGCGGCTCCCACCGGGGAGCTGTTTTTT	CASSLWLAAPTGELFF
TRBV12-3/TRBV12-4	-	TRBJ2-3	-	TGTGCCAGCAGTTCCCGTGAGGGCCATTTTTCAGATACGCAGTATTTT	CASSSREGHFSDTQYF
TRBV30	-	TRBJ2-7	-	TGTGCCTGGAGTGCCCCACATCGCCCCTACGAGCAGTACTTC	CAWSAPHRPYEQYF
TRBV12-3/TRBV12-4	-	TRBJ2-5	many	TGTGCCAGCAGCTGGACGGAACAAGAGACCCAGTACTTC	CASSWTEQETQYF
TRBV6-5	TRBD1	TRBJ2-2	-	TGTGCCAGCAGTTTCCGGGACAGCCGGATGTTTTTT	CASSFRDSRMFF
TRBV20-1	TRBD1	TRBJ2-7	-	TGCAGTGCTCGACAGGGGGCGAGCTACGAGCAGTACTTC	CSARQGASYEQYF
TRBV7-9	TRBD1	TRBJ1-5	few	TGTGCCAGCAGCTTTGGGACAGACAATCAGCCCCAGCATTTT	CASSFGTDNQPQHF
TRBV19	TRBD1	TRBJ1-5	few	TGTGCCACTCAACCTGGGACAGGGTTTTGGAGCAATCAGCCCCAGCATTTT	CATQPGTGFWSNQPQHF
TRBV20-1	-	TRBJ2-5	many	TGCAGTGCACAGACAGGAACGTACCAAGAGACCCAGTACTTC	CSAQTGTYQETQYF
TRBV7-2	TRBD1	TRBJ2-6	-	TGTGCCAGCAGCCCCCAGGGGGTAGTCTCTGGGGCCAACGTCCTGACTTTC	CASSPQGVVSGANVLTF
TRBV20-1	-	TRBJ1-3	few	TGCAGTGCTACTAGGGGATCCGGAAACACCATATATTTT	CSATRGSGNTIYF
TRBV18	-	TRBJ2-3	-	TGTGCCAGCTCACCACCCAACACCCGCACAGATACGCAGTATTTT	CASSPPNTRTDTQYF
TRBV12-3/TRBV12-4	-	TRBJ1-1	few	TGTGCCAGCAGTTTGAAGGGCAGGGGCTTAAACACTGAAGCTTTCTTT	CASSLKGRGLNTEAFF
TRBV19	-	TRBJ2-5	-	TGTGCCAGTAGTACCAGGACGCAAGAGACCCAGTACTTC	CASSTRTQETQYF
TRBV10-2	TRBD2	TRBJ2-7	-	TGCGCCAGCAATCTCGGGACTAGAGCGTACGAGCAGTACTTC	CASNLGTRAYEQYF
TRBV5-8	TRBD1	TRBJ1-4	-	TGTGCCAGCAGCCGGGACAGTGGTGAAAAACTGTTTTTT	CASSRDSGEKLFF
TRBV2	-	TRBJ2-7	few	TGTGCCAGCAGTGACACGGACTCCACCTACGAGCAGTACTTC	CASSDTDSTYEQYF
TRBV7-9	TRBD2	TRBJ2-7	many	TGTGCCAGCAGGAGTGGGACTAGCGGGAGCTACTTC	CASRSGTSGSYF
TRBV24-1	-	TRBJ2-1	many	TGTGCCACCAGTGATTCTTGGTCCTCCTACAATGAGCAGTTCTTC	CATSDSWSSYNEQFF
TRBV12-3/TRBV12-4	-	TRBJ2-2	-	TGTGCCAGCAGTTTTGGTGGTCCCGGCGGGGAGCTGTTTTTT	CASSFGGPGGELFF
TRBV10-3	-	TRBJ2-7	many	TGTGCCATCAGCGAAAAACCCTACGAGCAGTACTTC	CAISEKPYEQYF
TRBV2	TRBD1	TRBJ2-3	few	TGTGCCAGCATAGACAGGGGCTACACAGATACGCAGTATTTT	CASIDRGYTDTQYF
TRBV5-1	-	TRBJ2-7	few	TGCGCCAGCAGCTGGCCGGGACCGAACCACGAGCAGTACTTC	CASSWPGPNHEQYF
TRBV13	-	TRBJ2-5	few	TGTGCCAGCAGCTCAAAAACAGGGTACCCTCAAGAGACCCAGTACTTC	CASSSKTGYPQETQYF
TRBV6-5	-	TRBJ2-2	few	TGTGCCAGCAGCTACGGACGCAAGACCGGGGAGCTGTTTTTT	CASSYGRKTGELFF
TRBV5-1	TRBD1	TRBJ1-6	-	TGCGCCAGCAGCCCGGGAGGCGGGACAGGGATTTCACCCCTCCACTTT	CASSPGGGTGISPLHF
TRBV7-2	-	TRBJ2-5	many	TGTGCCAGCAGCCTGGCCCTAGCGACCCAGTACTTC	CASSLALATQYF
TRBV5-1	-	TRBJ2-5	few	TGCGCCAGCAGCCGCTCCTCCGCGGTATATGGAGAGACCCAGTACTTC	CASSRSSAVYGETQYF
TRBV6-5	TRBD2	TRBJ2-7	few	TGTGCCAGCAGTCACTCTGAGGGCGGGAGGGCCACCGTCTACGAGCAGTACTTC	CASSHSEGGRATVYEQYF
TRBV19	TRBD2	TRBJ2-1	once	TGTGCCAGTAGTCCCGCGGGAGGGAGCCACAATGAGCAGTTCTTC	CASSPAGGSHNEQFF